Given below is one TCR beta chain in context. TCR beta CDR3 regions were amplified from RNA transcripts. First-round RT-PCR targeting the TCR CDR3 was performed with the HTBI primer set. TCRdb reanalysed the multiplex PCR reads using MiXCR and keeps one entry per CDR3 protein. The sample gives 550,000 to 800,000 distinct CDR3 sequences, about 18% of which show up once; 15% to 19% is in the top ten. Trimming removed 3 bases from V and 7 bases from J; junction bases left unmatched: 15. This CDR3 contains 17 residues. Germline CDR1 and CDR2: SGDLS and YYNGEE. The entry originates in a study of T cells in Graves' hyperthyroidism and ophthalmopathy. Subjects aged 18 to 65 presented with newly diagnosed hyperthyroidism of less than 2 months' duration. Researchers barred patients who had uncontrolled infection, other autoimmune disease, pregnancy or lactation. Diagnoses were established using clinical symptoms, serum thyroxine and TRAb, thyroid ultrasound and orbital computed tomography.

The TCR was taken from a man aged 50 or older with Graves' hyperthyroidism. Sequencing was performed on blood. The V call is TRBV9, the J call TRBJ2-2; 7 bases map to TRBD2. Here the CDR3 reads CASSAYPMGLRNGELFF. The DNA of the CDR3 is TGTGCCAGCAGCGCCTATCCGATGGGACTACGCAACGGGGAGCTGTTTTTT.